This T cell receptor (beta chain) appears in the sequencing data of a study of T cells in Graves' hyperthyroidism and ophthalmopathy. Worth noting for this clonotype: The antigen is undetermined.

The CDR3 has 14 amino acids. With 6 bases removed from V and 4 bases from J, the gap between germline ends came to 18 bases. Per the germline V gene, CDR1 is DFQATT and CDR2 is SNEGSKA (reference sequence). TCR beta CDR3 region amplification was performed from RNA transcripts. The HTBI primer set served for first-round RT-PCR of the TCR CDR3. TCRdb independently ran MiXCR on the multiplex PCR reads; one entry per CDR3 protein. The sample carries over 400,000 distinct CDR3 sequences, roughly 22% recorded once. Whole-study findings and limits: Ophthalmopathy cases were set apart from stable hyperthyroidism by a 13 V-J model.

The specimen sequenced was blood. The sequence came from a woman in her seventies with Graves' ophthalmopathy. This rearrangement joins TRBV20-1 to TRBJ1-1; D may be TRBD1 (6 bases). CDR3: CSATTGSGVTEAFF. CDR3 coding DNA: TGCAGTGCAACTACAGGGTCAGGGGTCACTGAAGCTTTCTTT.